This T cell receptor (beta chain) is drawn from a study of human T cells and chemical hapten exposure. Across the study: 2% DPC was applied to roughly 2 cm by roughly 2 cm of upper inner arm skin for sensitization. Patients got weekly scalp diphenylcyclopropenone doses over the roughly 22-week study. Study-wide results and caveats: DPC sensitization left the count of TCRs above 1 in 1000 unchanged.

CDR3 size: 17 residues. J was trimmed by 5 bases and V by 5 bases; bases with no gene match: 14. The germline V gene encodes CDR1 MDHEN and CDR2 SYDVKM. This clonotype was detected many times. The antigen is unknown. What the library attached to individual cDNA molecules were unique molecular identifiers. TCRdb independently ran MiXCR on the RACE reads; one entry per CDR3 protein. The table has fewer than 500,000 distinct CDR3 sequences, roughly 4.8% seen once; the top ten hold over 2%. Noted time point: patch test 1, 2 weeks after DPC sensitization. Treatment of the sample: therapeutic diphenylcyclopropenone sensitization with weekly scalp DPC.

The genes are TRBV28 and TRBJ2-5, with 10 bases aligning to TRBD1. This specimen was whole blood, taken in connection with sensitization to the hapten diphenylcyclopropenone (DPC). This sequence originates from a woman aged 45-65 years with alopecia areata. Some clones in this sample may be carry-over from other donors' samples. CDR3 DNA sequence: TGTGCCAGCAGTCCGTACCGGGACAGGGGAGCTGGGGAGACCCAGTACTTC. Its translation: CASSPYRDRGAGETQYF.